These 19 T cell receptor beta chains share one sample of origin, sequenced in a study of early T cells in non-severe SARS-CoV-2 infection. TCRdb used MiXCR to reprocess the 5' RACE reads, holding one entry per CDR3 protein. The table records under 45,000 distinct CDR3 sequences, 5.4% of them present only once. The sample here was whole blood, taken at baseline. The origin of the receptors is an adult who was a healthcare worker with PCR-confirmed SARS-CoV-2 infection or an uninfected control (not recorded which).

The table lists this clonotype with many counts. The rearrangement links TRBV6-5 to TRBJ2-3; tentatively, D is TRBD2 (5 bases). V shed 5 bases and J shed 2 bases, with 14 bases lying between them. CDR1 and CDR2 from the germline V gene are MNHEY and SVGAGI. CDR3 length equals 15 residues. This CDR3 reads CASSAWELDTDTQYF. CDR3 nucleotides: TGTGCCAGCAGTGCTTGGGAGTTGGACACAGATACGCAGTATTTT.

This clonotype was seen more than once but under ten times. The chain couples TRBV6-6 to TRBJ1-5; D is uncertain. Germline V lookup: CDR1 MNHNY, CDR2 SVGAGI (reference sequence). The V and J ends lost 0 bases and 0 bases respectively, with 6 bases between them. This CDR3 comprises 15 residues. The CDR3 sequence: CASSYSKGSNQPQHF. The CDR3 DNA reads TGTGCCAGCAGTTACTCGAAGGGTAGCAATCAGCCCCAGCATTTT.

This clonotype has at least ten counts. The chain couples TRBV6-1 to TRBJ2-3; 15 bases fit TRBD2. The CDR3 contains 19 residues. Germline V gene lookup returns CDR1 MNHNS and CDR2 SASEGT. V trimming: 4 bases; J trimming: 1 base; junction bases outside the gene matches: 9. The CDR3: CASSVRWTSGRAGTDTQYF. The DNA of the CDR3 is TGTGCCAGCAGTGTCCGGTGGACTAGCGGGAGGGCGGGCACAGATACGCAGTATTTT.

In this sample, this clonotype turned up many times. The genes are TRBV5-5 and TRBJ1-3; D possibly corresponds to TRBD1 (5 bases). CDR3 length: 15 amino acids. From germline, CDR1 is SGHKS and CDR2 YYEKEE (reference sequence). V was trimmed by 4 bases and J by 0 bases, leaving 11 bases between them. CDR3 loop: CASSPDIFSGNTIYF. The CDR3 DNA reads as TGTGCCAGCAGCCCGGACATTTTCTCTGGAAACACCATATATTTT.

The rearrangement links TRBV7-2 to TRBJ2-3, with D tentatively TRBD2 (6 bases). With 10 bases removed from V and 4 bases from J, the gap between germline ends came to 12 bases. The germline gives CDR1 SGHTA, CDR2 FQGNSA. The CDR3 has 12 amino acids. The CDR3 sequence: CATGPGADTQYF. The DNA for the CDR3 is TGTGCCACAGGCCCGGGGGCAGATACGCAGTATTTT.

This clonotype was counted many times. The chain links TRBV10-3 to TRBJ2-1; 10 bases agree with TRBD2. Germline CDR1 reads ENHRY; CDR2 reads SYGVKD. J gave up 6 bases and V 0 bases, and 5 bases lay outside the gene matches. The CDR3 sequence is 16 residues long. For the CDR3, the DNA is TGTGCCATCAGTGAGTCGTCGACTAGCGGGCTCAATGAGCAGTTCTTC. Protein sequence: CAISESSTSGLNEQFF.

This clonotype was detected ten times or more. This chain links TRBV10-3 with TRBJ2-7, with D perhaps TRBD1 (6 bases). From germline, CDR1 is ENHRY and CDR2 SYGVKD. The V end was cut by 6 bases, the J end by 0 bases, with 15 bases between. CDR3 length: 15 residues. The CDR3 region has the DNA TGTGCCATCAGACCCAGGACAGATAGCTCCTACGAGCAGTACTTC. Protein sequence: CAIRPRTDSSYEQYF.

This clonotype showed up many times. The rearrangement uses TRBV11-2 and TRBJ2-3; no definite D call. Trimming left V 1 base short and J 4 bases short, with 21 bases between. Germline V gene sequence: CDR1 SGHAT, CDR2 FQNNGV. This CDR3 has 18 residues. For the CDR3, the DNA is TGTGCCAGCAGCTTAGTTGGGATTTCCACAGTCATCGCAGATACGCAGTATTTT. The encoded protein is CASSLVGISTVIADTQYF.

This clonotype has at least ten counts. The rearrangement uses TRBV20-1 and TRBJ2-3; TRBD2 matches 7 bases. CDR3 length: 14 residues. The germline gives CDR1 DFQATT, CDR2 SNEGSKA (reference sequence). After removal of 2 bases from V and 1 base from J, the junction contained 3 bases not matched to a gene. The CDR3 sequence is CSARRSGGTDTQYF. CDR3 nucleotide sequence: TGCAGTGCTAGAAGGAGCGGGGGCACAGATACGCAGTATTTT.

This clonotype was counted between two and nine times. The chain has TRBV12-3 or TRBV12-4 and TRBJ1-1; 7 bases map to TRBD1. This CDR3 spans 12 amino acids. V lost 2 bases, J lost 8 bases, and 2 bases stayed unmatched. In DNA form, the CDR3 reads TGTGCCAGCAGTTTACGGGACAGCGAAGCTTTCTTT. It encodes CASSLRDSEAFF.

This clonotype was seen at least ten times. The CDR3 sequence: CASSLGARHRNTEAFF. The CDR3 nucleotides are TGTGCCAGCAGCTTAGGAGCTCGACACAGGAACACTGAAGCTTTCTTT. This chain uses TRBV7-9 with TRBJ1-1; D not certain. The ends were cut back, 1 base at V and 1 base at J, with 13 bases in the middle. Germline loops: CDR1 SEHNR, CDR2 FQNEAQ (reference sequence). CDR3 length: 16 residues.

This clonotype has ten or more counts. The chain couples TRBV2 to TRBJ1-6; D possibly corresponds to TRBD1 (5 bases). The CDR3 covers 14 residues. CDR1 SNHLY and CDR2 FYNNEI come from the germline V gene. V was clipped by 4 bases and J by 10 bases, with 14 bases between them. CDR3 residues: CASSGEGIGSPLHF. The CDR3, as DNA: TGTGCCAGCAGTGGGGAGGGGATCGGGTCACCCCTCCACTTT. Full variable domain (missing parts from reference TRBV2 and TRBJ1-6): EPEVTQTPSHQVTQMGQEVILRCVPISNHLYFYWYRQILGQKVEFLVSFYNNEISEKSEIFDDQFSVERPDGSNFTLKIRSTKLEDSAMYFCASSGEGIGSPLHFGNGTRLTVT.

This clonotype was counted only a few times. The chain employs TRBV20-1 and TRBJ1-2; D is undetermined. The CDR3 consists of 11 residues. The V end was cut by 3 bases, the J end by 4 bases, with 6 bases between. The germline gives CDR1 DFQATT, CDR2 SNEGSKA (reference sequence). In DNA, the CDR3 is TGCAGTGCTAGGCTCTCCTATGGCTACACCTTC. The encoded protein is CSARLSYGYTF.

The chain couples TRBV11-3 to TRBJ2-3, with TRBD1 identical over 10 bases. J lost 2 bases, V lost 5 bases, and 10 bases had no gene match. Germline CDR1 and CDR2: SGHNT and YENEEA. The CDR3 spans 17 residues. The CDR3 spells CASSRTGGILNTDTQYF. The CDR3 coding sequence is TGTGCCAGCAGCCGGACAGGGGGGATCCTAAACACAGATACGCAGTATTTT.

The sample holds many counts of this clonotype. The chain joins TRBV13 to TRBJ2-1, with 10 bases matching TRBD2. Germline V lookup: CDR1 PRHDT, CDR2 FYEKMQ (reference sequence). There are 15 residues in the CDR3. Trimming removed 4 bases from V and 5 bases from J; junction bases left unmatched: 5. CDR3 sequence: CASSSGTSAHNEQFF. In DNA, the CDR3 is TGTGCCAGCAGCTCCGGGACTAGCGCCCACAATGAGCAGTTCTTC.

This clonotype appeared many times. The rearrangement links TRBV24-1 to TRBJ1-2; no reliable D call. V was trimmed by 9 bases and J by 3 bases, leaving 22 bases between them. This CDR3 has 16 amino acids. Germline V gene data show CDR1 as KGHDR and CDR2 as SFDVKD. This CDR3 is CATPPNRHGGDYGYTF. CDR3 nucleotides: TGTGCCACCCCCCCCAACCGACACGGCGGAGACTATGGCTACACCTTC.

The sample holds many counts of this clonotype. The chain employs TRBV23-1 and TRBJ2-7; D is possibly TRBD1 (6 bases). TRBV23-1 is identified as an open reading frame with a role that is uncertain. Between the trimmed V and J ends, which lost 2 bases and 0 bases, there was a span of 20 bases. The CDR3 consists of 18 residues. CDR3: CASSQNWDQQGHSYEQYV. The CDR3 coding sequence is TGCGCCAGCAGTCAAAACTGGGACCAACAGGGTCACTCCTACGAGCAGTACGTC.

This clonotype was picked up many times. This chain links TRBV30 with TRBJ2-7, with D uncertain. V lost 2 bases and J 2 bases, leaving 10 bases between the germline ends. The CDR3 covers 13 residues. The germline gives CDR1 GTSNPN, CDR2 SVGIG (reference sequence). The CDR3 DNA follows: TGTGCCTGGAGTCCCTTACAGACCTACGAGCAGTACTTC. Residues: CAWSPLQTYEQYF.

This clonotype has ten or more counts. The chain recombines TRBV10-2 with TRBJ1-5; D is ambiguous. The CDR3 totals 14 residues. The V end lost 6 bases, the J end lost 4 bases, and 13 bases lay between the germline ends. Germline V gene data show CDR1 as WSHSY and CDR2 as SAAADI. CDR3 sequence (DNA): TGCGCCAGCAGCCCCGACACACGGAATCAGCCCCAGCATTTT. As protein: CASSPDTRNQPQHF.